This passage covers 12 T cell receptor beta chains from one sample sequenced in a study of yellow fever vaccine responses in identical twins. MiXCR, run by TCRdb on the RT-PCR reads, gives a single entry per CDR3 protein. The data contain 15,000 or so distinct CDR3 sequences, about 88% of them seen just once; the ten biggest clones take up 0.65% to 0.7%. The sample here was T cells from blood (PBMCs), unsorted or a sorted subset (not recorded which), taken before or after yellow fever vaccination (not recorded which). These receptors came from a woman younger than 35 who received the yellow fever vaccine.

This clonotype was observed once. The chain joins TRBV28 to TRBJ2-5; tentative D call: TRBD2 (6 bases). Germline V gene lookup returns CDR1 MDHEN and CDR2 SYDVKM. The V and J ends lost 4 bases and 2 bases respectively, with 11 bases between them. This CDR3 is built from 14 residues. The CDR3 sequence: CASSSPDYQETQYF. The CDR3 DNA reads as TGTGCCAGCAGTTCCCCGGACTATCAAGAGACCCAGTACTTC.

The V call is TRBV29-1, the J call TRBJ1-1; a weak D match, TRBD1 (5 bases). This CDR3 region has 12 residues. The germline V gene encodes CDR1 SQVTM and CDR2 ANQGSEA. V lost 6 bases, J lost 1 base, and 9 bases lay in between. In DNA form, the CDR3 reads TGCAGCGTACCGGGACGGAACACTGAAGCTTTCTTT. Amino acids: CSVPGRNTEAFF.

The rearrangement links TRBV2 to TRBJ1-5; 7 positions agree with TRBD1. The CDR3 is made up of 15 amino acids. The V gene's germline CDR1 is SNHLY and CDR2 FYNNEI. J was trimmed by 1 base and V by 3 bases; bases with no gene match: 3. The CDR3 loop reads CASSDMGQSNQPQHF. The CDR3 DNA sequence: TGTGCCAGCAGTGATATGGGACAGAGCAATCAGCCCCAGCATTTT.

The chain carries TRBV10-3 and TRBJ2-7; 7 nucleotides match TRBD2. The CDR3 runs 18 residues. Losses at the gene ends were 11 bases for V and 4 bases for J; bases not matched to a gene: 26. Germline V gene lookup returns CDR1 ENHRY and CDR2 SYGVKD. The CDR3 DNA reads TGTGCCGCATCGACGGGAGGCACTAGCTCCTTTGGCTTGTACGAGCAGTACTTC. Its translation is CAASTGGTSSFGLYEQYF.

The CDR3, as DNA: TGCAGCGTCGACGGGGGGCTCCAAGAGACCCAGTACTTC. This sequence encodes CSVDGGLQETQYF. This chain links TRBV29-1 with TRBJ2-5, with a tentative D call TRBD2 (7 bases). Germline V gene sequence: CDR1 SQVTM, CDR2 ANQGSEA. The ends were cut back, 6 bases at V and 1 base at J, with 12 bases in the middle. This CDR3 is built from 13 residues.

This chain's CDR3 is CATSTAGQGNYGYTF. DNA for the CDR3: TGTGCCACCAGTACGGCTGGACAGGGGAACTATGGCTACACCTTC. The chain couples TRBV24-1 to TRBJ1-2, with TRBD1 matching 9 bases. J gave up 2 bases and V 6 bases, and 6 bases lay outside the gene matches. This CDR3 has 15 amino acids. Germline loops: CDR1 KGHDR, CDR2 SFDVKD.

The chain joins TRBV20-1 to TRBJ1-6; TRBD1 might be the D (5 bases). The CDR3 runs 19 residues. V was clipped by 6 bases and J by 4 bases, with 28 bases between them. Germline lookup yields CDR1 DFQATT and CDR2 SNEGSKA (reference sequence). As DNA, the CDR3 is TGCAGTGCCAAAAACACCGGGACCGGTAATTCATTATATAATTCACCCCTCCACTTT. It translates to CSAKNTGTGNSLYNSPLHF.

This clonotype was detected only a few times. The CDR3 bases are TGTGCCAGCTCGCCATACGTAAGCACAGATACGCAGTATTTT. As protein: CASSPYVSTDTQYF. V usage is TRBV18 and J usage is TRBJ2-3, with no clear D. Germline CDR1 and CDR2: KGHSH and LQKENI. V was cut by 6 bases and J by 0 bases, with 10 bases left in between. The CDR3 consists of 14 residues.

This clonotype was detected only a few times. The chain recombines TRBV6-7 with TRBJ1-2; 9 bases agree with TRBD1. TRBV6-7 is an ORF, and what it does is uncertain. J was trimmed by 5 bases and V by 7 bases; bases with no gene match: 8. The CDR3 has 14 amino acids. This CDR3 is CASTRQGVGYGYTF. CDR3 DNA: TGTGCCAGCACAAGACAGGGGGTTGGTTATGGCTACACCTTC.

CDR3 DNA: TGCGCCAGCAGCTCCAACAGGGTGTCGAACACTGAAGCTTTCTTT. Its protein product is CASSSNRVSNTEAFF. The rearrangement links TRBV5-1 to TRBJ1-1, with D possibly matching TRBD1 (6 bases). The germline V gene has CDR1 SGHRS and CDR2 YFSETQ. The CDR3 runs 15 residues. V lost 3 bases to trimming and J lost 1 base, with 13 bases between them. Looking up the rest from reference TRBV5-1 and TRBJ1-1 gives the full variable domain: KAGVTQTPRYLIKTRGQQVTLSCSPISGHRSVSWYQQTPGQGLQFLFEYFSETQRNKGNFPGRFSGRQFSNSRSEMNVSTLELGDSALYLCASSSNRVSNTEAFFGQGTRLTVV.

The rearrangement links TRBV18 to TRBJ2-4; 8 nucleotides line up with TRBD2. This CDR3 contains 15 residues. V was pared by 0 bases and J by 8 bases, with 6 bases of the junction left unmatched. Per germline, CDR1 KGHSH and CDR2 LQKENI. In DNA, the CDR3 is TGTGCCAGCTCACCACCGGGAGCGGGAGTATACATTCAGTACTTC. Protein: CASSPPGAGVYIQYF.

The chain combines TRBV2 with TRBJ2-5, with D hard to call. Trimming removed 6 bases from V and 3 bases from J, with 8 bases in between. Germline CDR1 SNHLY, CDR2 FYNNEI. The CDR3 is 12 residues long. The DNA for the CDR3 is TGTGCCAGCAGCCTAAGCAAAGAGACCCAGTACTTC. It yields the protein CASSLSKETQYF.